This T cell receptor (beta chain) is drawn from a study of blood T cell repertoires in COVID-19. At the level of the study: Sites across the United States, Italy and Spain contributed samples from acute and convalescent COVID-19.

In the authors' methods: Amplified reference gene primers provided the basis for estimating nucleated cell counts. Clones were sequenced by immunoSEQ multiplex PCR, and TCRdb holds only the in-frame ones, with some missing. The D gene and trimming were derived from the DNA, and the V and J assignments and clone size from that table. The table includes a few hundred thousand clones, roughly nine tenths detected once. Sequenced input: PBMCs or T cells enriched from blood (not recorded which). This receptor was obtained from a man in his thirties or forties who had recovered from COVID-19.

CDR3 amino acids: CASSTLAGRGTDTQYF. CDR3 DNA: TGTGCCAGCTCAACCCTAGCGGGAAGAGGGACAGATACGCAGTATTTT. This chain connects TRBV18 to TRBJ2-3; 9 nucleotides agree with TRBD2. The CDR3 loop spans 16 amino acids. Germline V gene sequence: CDR1 KGHSH, CDR2 LQKENI. Trimming at V came to 5 bases and at J to 3 bases, leaving 9 bases not matched to a gene.